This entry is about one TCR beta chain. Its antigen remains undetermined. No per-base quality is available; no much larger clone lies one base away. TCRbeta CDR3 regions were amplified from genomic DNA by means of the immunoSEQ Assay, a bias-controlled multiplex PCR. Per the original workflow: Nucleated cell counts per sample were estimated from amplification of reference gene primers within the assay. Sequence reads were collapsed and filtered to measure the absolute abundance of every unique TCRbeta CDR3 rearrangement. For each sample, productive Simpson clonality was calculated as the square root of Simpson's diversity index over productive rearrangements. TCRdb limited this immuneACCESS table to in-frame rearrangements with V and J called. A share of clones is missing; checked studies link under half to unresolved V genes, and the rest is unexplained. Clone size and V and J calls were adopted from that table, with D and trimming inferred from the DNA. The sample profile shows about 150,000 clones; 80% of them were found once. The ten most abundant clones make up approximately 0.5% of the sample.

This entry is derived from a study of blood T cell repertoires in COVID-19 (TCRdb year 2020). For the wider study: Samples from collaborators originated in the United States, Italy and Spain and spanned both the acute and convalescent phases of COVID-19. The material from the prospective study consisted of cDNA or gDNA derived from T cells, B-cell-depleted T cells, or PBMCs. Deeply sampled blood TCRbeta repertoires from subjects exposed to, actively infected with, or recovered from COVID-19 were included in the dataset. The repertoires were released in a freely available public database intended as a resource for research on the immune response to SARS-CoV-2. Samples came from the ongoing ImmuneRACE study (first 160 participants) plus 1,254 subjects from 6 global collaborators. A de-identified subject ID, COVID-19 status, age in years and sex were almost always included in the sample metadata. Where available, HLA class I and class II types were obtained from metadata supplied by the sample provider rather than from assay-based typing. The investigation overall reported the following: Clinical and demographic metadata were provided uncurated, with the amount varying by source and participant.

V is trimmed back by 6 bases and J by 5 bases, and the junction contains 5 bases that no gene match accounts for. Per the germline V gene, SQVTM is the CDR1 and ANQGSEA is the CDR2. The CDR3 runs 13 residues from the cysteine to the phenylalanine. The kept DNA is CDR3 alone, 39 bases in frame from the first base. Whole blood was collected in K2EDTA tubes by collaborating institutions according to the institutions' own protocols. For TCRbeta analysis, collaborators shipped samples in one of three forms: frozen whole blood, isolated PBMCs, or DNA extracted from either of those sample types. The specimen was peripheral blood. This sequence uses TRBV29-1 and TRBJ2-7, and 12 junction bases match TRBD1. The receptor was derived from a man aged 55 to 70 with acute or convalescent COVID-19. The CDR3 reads CSVEGQGANEQYF. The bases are TGCAGCGTGGAGGGACAGGGGGCGAACGAGCAGTACTTC.